These 28 T cell receptor beta chains were sequenced from one sample in a study of blood T cells in healthy people across ages. Sample-barcoded 5' priming and a J-beta primer mix drove a second PCR of roughly 6 to 12 cycles. TCRdb reprocessed the 5' RACE reads with MiXCR, giving one entry per CDR3 protein. Here the sample spans about 1.7 million distinct CDR3 sequences, roughly 30% being singletons. Sequenced input: blood. All receptors come from a woman aged 25 to 39 in good health.

Note on this clonotype: The junction differs from germline at one of its ends, possibly a read error. The chain links TRBV5-1 to TRBJ2-1; TRBD2 agrees at 10 bases. The germline gives CDR1 SGHRS, CDR2 YFSETQ. This CDR3 has 16 amino acids. The CDR3 loop reads CVSRTSGGAGYNEQFF. CDR3 in DNA: TGCGTCAGCAGAACCAGCGGGGGGGCCGGTTACAATGAGCAGTTCTTC. Combining the CDR3 with reference TRBV5-1 and TRBJ2-1 gives the whole variable domain KAGVTQTPRYLIKTRGQQVTLSCSPISGHRSVSWYQQTPGQGLQFLFEYFSETQRNKGNFPGRFSGRQFSNSRSEMNVSTLELGDSALYLCVSRTSGGAGYNEQFFGPGTRLTVL.

Only one count was recorded for this clonotype. The gene calls are TRBV7-9 and TRBJ2-6; D unclear. The CDR3 extends over 16 amino acids. The V end was cut by 8 bases, the J end by 2 bases, with 16 bases between. Germline V lookup: CDR1 SEHNR, CDR2 FQNEAQ (reference sequence). CDR3 nucleotides: TGTGCCAGCGTATCGGCAGGCCCCGCTGGGGCCAACGTCCTGACTTTC. It translates to CASVSAGPAGANVLTF.

This clonotype was found once. The chain employs TRBV24-1 and TRBJ2-7; no reliable D call. Trimming took 5 bases from V and 7 from J, leaving 14 bases between them. The CDR3 sequence is 13 residues long. Germline assignment: CDR1 KGHDR and CDR2 SFDVKD. CDR3: CATSARFGNEQYF. The DNA of the CDR3 is TGTGCCACCAGTGCCAGGTTTGGCAATGAGCAGTACTTC.

The rearrangement uses TRBV10-2 and TRBJ2-1; a weak D match, TRBD2 (7 bases). The CDR3 totals 14 residues. Trimming left V 7 bases short and J 6 bases short, with 16 bases between. The germline gives CDR1 WSHSY, CDR2 SAAADI. CDR3: CASNGPRGGNEQFF. The CDR3 coding sequence is TGCGCCAGCAACGGACCAAGGGGGGGCAATGAGCAGTTCTTC.

V usage is TRBV3-1 and J usage is TRBJ2-7; the match to TRBD1 covers 7 bases. Looked up from germline, CDR1 is LGHDT and CDR2 is YNNKEL (reference sequence). The CDR3 is 14 residues long. V gave up 5 bases and J gave up 7 bases; unmatched junction bases: 11. The CDR3 DNA is TGTGCCAGCAGCAAGGACAGGCCACTACGGGAGCAGTACTTC. Its protein is CASSKDRPLREQYF.

The genes are TRBV29-1 and TRBJ1-2; D not resolved. V was trimmed by 0 bases and J by 9 bases, leaving 17 bases between them. The CDR3 spans 14 residues. Looked up from germline, CDR1 is SQVTM and CDR2 is ANQGSEA. Here the CDR3 DNA reads TGCAGCGTTGAAGAAATGAGAAGTGGGCCGAGCTACACCTTC. It encodes CSVEEMRSGPSYTF.

This clonotype came up a few times. The chain carries TRBV12-3 or TRBV12-4 and TRBJ2-7, with TRBD1 identical over 8 bases. The CDR3 sequence is 15 residues long. J lost 0 bases, V lost 5 bases, and 6 bases had no gene match. The CDR3 region has the DNA TGTGCCAGCAGTCCACCGGGACAGGACTCCTACGAGCAGTACTTC. Translation gives CASSPPGQDSYEQYF.

For this clonotype: This may come from a read error, since a much larger clone is one base off. The chain recombines TRBV27 with TRBJ2-1, with a possible D match to TRBD1 (5 bases). CDR3 length: 15 residues. CDR1 MNHEY and CDR2 SMNVEV come from the germline V gene (reference sequence). V was shortened by 6 bases and J by 0 bases, with 12 bases between the two germline ends. CDR3 coding DNA: TGTGCCAGCAGGGTCAGGGTTAGCTCCTACAATGAGCAGTTCTTC. Protein: CASRVRVSSYNEQFF.

This clonotype was recorded at least ten times. The chain carries TRBV7-2 and TRBJ2-7; TRBD2 agrees at 11 bases. The trim removed 5 bases at V and 5 bases at J, leaving 8 bases unmatched. Germline V gives CDR1 SGHTA, CDR2 FQGNSA. This CDR3 contains 15 residues. The CDR3 protein is CASSVLAGGKDEQYF. CDR3 sequence (DNA): TGTGCCAGCAGCGTTTTAGCGGGAGGGAAAGACGAGCAGTACTTC.

The rearrangement uses TRBV3-1 and TRBJ2-3; a weak D match, TRBD2 (6 bases). V was pared by 4 bases and J by 1 base, with 15 bases between. This CDR3 is built from 16 residues. The germline CDR1 and CDR2 sequences are LGHDT and YNNKEL (reference sequence). The CDR3 loop is CASSPSGWGGTDTQYF. The CDR3 bases are TGTGCCAGCAGCCCCTCCGGGTGGGGGGGCACAGATACGCAGTATTTT.

This clonotype came up a few times. The chain recombines TRBV7-3 with TRBJ1-1; TRBD1 might be the D (5 bases). The germline CDR1 and CDR2 sequences are SGHTA and FQGTGA. The V end lost 5 bases, the J end lost 6 bases, and 16 bases lay between the germline ends. This CDR3 is 14 amino acids long. The CDR3 DNA reads TGTGCCAGCAGCCCGGCATGGGGGTCCTCTGAAGCTTTCTTT. Translated: CASSPAWGSSEAFF.

This clonotype was seen only a few times. This may be a read error, as it is one base from a much larger clone. V and J are TRBV28 and TRBJ2-5; 10 nucleotides align to TRBD1. Matching the DNA end better, TRBJ2-7 makes the J call doubtful. CDR1 is MDHEN and CDR2 is SYDVKM in the germline V gene. CDR3 size: 16 residues. The CDR3 DNA reads TGTGTCAGCAGTTCGACCGGGACAGGGGCGATAGGCGAGCAGTACTTC. This codes for CVSSSTGTGAIGEQYF.

This clonotype was counted a few times. This chain uses TRBV20-1 with TRBJ2-3; 8 bases agree with TRBD2. Losses at the gene ends were 5 bases for V and 2 bases for J; bases not matched to a gene: 6. The V gene's germline CDR1 is DFQATT and CDR2 SNEGSKA (reference sequence). This CDR3 spans 14 amino acids. The CDR3 region has the DNA TGCAGTGCTGATCCGGGACTAGACACAGATACGCAGTATTTT. Amino acid sequence: CSADPGLDTDTQYF.

This clonotype was seen more than once but under ten times. The J gene is TRBJ2-7, the V gene TRBV6-6; 8 nucleotides match TRBD2. Per the germline V gene, CDR1 is MNHNY and CDR2 is SVGAGI (reference sequence). V trimming: 4 bases; J trimming: 2 bases; junction bases outside the gene matches: 7. This CDR3 is built from 15 residues. This chain's CDR3 is CASSLSGTSTYEQYF. The CDR3, as DNA: TGTGCCAGCAGTTTATCCGGGACTAGTACCTACGAGCAGTACTTC.

The gene calls are TRBV2 and TRBJ2-4; D gene ambiguous. Trimming left V 1 base short and J 13 bases short, with 17 bases between. The CDR3 consists of 14 residues. Germline CDR1 SNHLY, CDR2 FYNNEI. DNA for the CDR3: TGTGCCAGCAGTGAAGGGGGATATGGGCGAGAGCAGTACTTC. It translates to CASSEGGYGREQYF. The full variable domain, with the rest looked up from reference TRBV2 and TRBJ2-4, is EPEVTQTPSHQVTQMGQEVILRCVPISNHLYFYWYRQILGQKVEFLVSFYNNEISEKSEIFDDQFSVERPDGSNFTLKIRSTKLEDSAMYFCASSEGGYGREQYFGAGTRLSVL.

Turning to this clonotype: Since the CDR3 does not end with the conserved phenylalanine or tryptophan, this likely comes from a read error. The chain uses TRBV6-5 and TRBJ1-6, with D maybe TRBD1 (5 bases). Trimming stripped 5 bases from V and 10 bases from J, with 12 bases between. Looked up from germline, CDR1 is MNHEY and CDR2 is SVGAGI. The CDR3 loop spans 13 amino acids. The CDR3 here is CASSRGTDSPLHS. CDR3 sequence (DNA): TGTGCCAGCAGTAGAGGGACGGACTCACCCCTCCACTCT.

A remark on this clonotype: Germline is not matched at one junction end, which may reflect a read error. This chain connects TRBV29-1 to TRBJ2-5; D call uncertain. Germline V gene data show CDR1 as SQVTM and CDR2 as ANQGSEA. The CDR3 length is 11 residues. CDR3 DNA sequence: TGCAGCGCCGGGTCCCAAGGGACCCAGTACTTC. This gives the protein CSAGSQGTQYF. Filled out from reference TRBV29-1 and TRBJ2-5, the complete variable domain reads SAVISQKPSRDICQRGTSLTIQCQVDSQVTMMFWYRQQPGQSLTLIATANQGSEATYESGFVIDKFPISRPNLTFSTLTVSNMSPEDSSIYLCSAGSQGTQYFGPGTRLLVL.

This clonotype was observed many times. J is TRBJ2-7 and V is TRBV20-1; D is uncertain. The CDR3 has 11 residues. Germline CDR1 is DFQATT and CDR2 is SNEGSKA (reference sequence). With 3 bases removed from V and 5 bases from J, the gap between germline ends came to 8 bases. The CDR3, as DNA: TGCAGTGCTAGTCTGGGCAACGAGCAGTACTTC. Translating it yields CSASLGNEQYF.

The chain couples TRBV27 to TRBJ1-4, with TRBD1 as a possible D gene (6 bases). Deletions cut 6 bases from V and 8 bases from J, with 16 bases between. Germline V gene data show CDR1 as MNHEY and CDR2 as SMNVEV (reference sequence). The CDR3 is 14 residues long. The CDR3 DNA is TGTGCCAGCAGCCGTGGGGGGGCAGGCGAAAAACTGTTTTTT. Protein product: CASSRGGAGEKLFF.

Concerning this clonotype: Just one base apart from a much larger clone, this may be a read error. The CDR3 DNA reads as TGTGCCAGCAGCTTTCCTCTCCGCTCCGGCGGGCTTACCTACGAGCAGTACTTC. Its protein product is CASSFPLRSGGLTYEQYF. This chain connects TRBV7-9 to TRBJ2-5; weak D call: TRBD2 (5 bases). The better agreement between TRBJ2-7 and the DNA end casts doubt on the J call. The CDR3 runs to 18 residues. Germline V gene lookup returns CDR1 SEHNR and CDR2 FQNEAQ (reference sequence).

Ten or more counts support this clonotype. The chain joins TRBV7-6 to TRBJ2-7, with a weak D call TRBD1 (6 bases). The ends were cut back, 4 bases at V and 7 bases at J, with 8 bases in the middle. The CDR3 loop spans 11 amino acids. Germline-derived CDR1 and CDR2 are SGHVS and FNYEAQ. The CDR3 loop is CASSWGREQYF. CDR3 sequence (DNA): TGTGCCAGCAGCTGGGGGCGGGAGCAGTACTTC.

The chain combines TRBV30 with TRBJ2-2; D is undetermined. V dropped 4 bases and J dropped 5 bases, with 11 bases sitting between them. Germline V gene sequence: CDR1 GTSNPN, CDR2 SVGIG (reference sequence). The CDR3 totals 13 residues. The CDR3 sequence is CAWNSLGTGELFF. The CDR3 nucleotides are TGTGCCTGGAATAGTCTGGGTACCGGGGAGCTGTTTTTT.

The rearrangement joins TRBV10-1 to TRBJ2-4; 8 nucleotides match TRBD2. The closer fit of TRBJ2-7 to the DNA end suggests the J call may be wrong. This CDR3 has 13 amino acids. Germline V gives CDR1 WNHNN, CDR2 SYGVQD (reference sequence). CDR3 amino acids: CASSPILADEQYF. The DNA of the CDR3 is TGCGCCAGCAGTCCGATACTAGCGGACGAGCAGTACTTC.

The J gene is TRBJ2-3, the V gene TRBV7-2; the match to TRBD1 covers 9 bases. Germline loops: CDR1 SGHTA, CDR2 FQGNSA. This CDR3 comprises 16 residues. The V gene end was trimmed by 2 bases and the J gene end by 6 bases; junction bases not matched to a gene: 9. CDR3 loop: CASSLRVGTGSDTQYF. CDR3 sequence (DNA): TGTGCCAGCAGCTTACGGGTCGGGACAGGGTCTGATACGCAGTATTTT.

V usage is TRBV6-1 and J usage is TRBJ2-3, with 9 bases that match TRBD1. This CDR3 is built from 17 residues. Germline CDR1 and CDR2: MNHNS and SASEGT. V lost 4 bases, J lost 8 bases, and 16 bases stayed unmatched. CDR3 region: CASSATGGYGSGSTQYF. The CDR3 DNA reads as TGTGCCAGCAGTGCCACAGGGGGCTATGGGTCCGGTAGTACGCAGTATTTT.

The rearrangement links TRBV29-1 to TRBJ1-1; 7 nucleotides match TRBD1. The CDR3 has 9 amino acids. The ends lost 7 bases at V and 11 bases at J; junction bases unmatched: 4. Germline CDR1 reads SQVTM; CDR2 reads ANQGSEA. DNA for the CDR3: TGCAGCGGGGACAGCGGTGCTTTCTTT. Protein: CSGDSGAFF.

This clonotype was counted at least ten times. This chain connects TRBV3-1 to TRBJ2-5; 8 bases are shared with TRBD2. This CDR3 region has 15 residues. From germline, CDR1 is LGHDT and CDR2 YNNKEL (reference sequence). V dropped 1 base and J dropped 2; count of bases not matched to a gene: 3. CDR3 DNA: TGTGCCAGCAGCCAAGTCGGGGGGGGGCAAGAGACCCAGTACTTC. Translation: CASSQVGGGQETQYF.

This clonotype was seen ten or more times. At one end the junction does not follow the germline gene, possibly because of a read error. V and J are TRBV5-1 and TRBJ2-1; no clear D gene. CDR1 SGHRS and CDR2 YFSETQ come from the germline V gene. The length of the CDR3 is 11 residues. CDR3 coding DNA: TGTGCCAGCAGCCTTAGCAATGAGCAGTTCTTC. This sequence encodes CASSLSNEQFF.